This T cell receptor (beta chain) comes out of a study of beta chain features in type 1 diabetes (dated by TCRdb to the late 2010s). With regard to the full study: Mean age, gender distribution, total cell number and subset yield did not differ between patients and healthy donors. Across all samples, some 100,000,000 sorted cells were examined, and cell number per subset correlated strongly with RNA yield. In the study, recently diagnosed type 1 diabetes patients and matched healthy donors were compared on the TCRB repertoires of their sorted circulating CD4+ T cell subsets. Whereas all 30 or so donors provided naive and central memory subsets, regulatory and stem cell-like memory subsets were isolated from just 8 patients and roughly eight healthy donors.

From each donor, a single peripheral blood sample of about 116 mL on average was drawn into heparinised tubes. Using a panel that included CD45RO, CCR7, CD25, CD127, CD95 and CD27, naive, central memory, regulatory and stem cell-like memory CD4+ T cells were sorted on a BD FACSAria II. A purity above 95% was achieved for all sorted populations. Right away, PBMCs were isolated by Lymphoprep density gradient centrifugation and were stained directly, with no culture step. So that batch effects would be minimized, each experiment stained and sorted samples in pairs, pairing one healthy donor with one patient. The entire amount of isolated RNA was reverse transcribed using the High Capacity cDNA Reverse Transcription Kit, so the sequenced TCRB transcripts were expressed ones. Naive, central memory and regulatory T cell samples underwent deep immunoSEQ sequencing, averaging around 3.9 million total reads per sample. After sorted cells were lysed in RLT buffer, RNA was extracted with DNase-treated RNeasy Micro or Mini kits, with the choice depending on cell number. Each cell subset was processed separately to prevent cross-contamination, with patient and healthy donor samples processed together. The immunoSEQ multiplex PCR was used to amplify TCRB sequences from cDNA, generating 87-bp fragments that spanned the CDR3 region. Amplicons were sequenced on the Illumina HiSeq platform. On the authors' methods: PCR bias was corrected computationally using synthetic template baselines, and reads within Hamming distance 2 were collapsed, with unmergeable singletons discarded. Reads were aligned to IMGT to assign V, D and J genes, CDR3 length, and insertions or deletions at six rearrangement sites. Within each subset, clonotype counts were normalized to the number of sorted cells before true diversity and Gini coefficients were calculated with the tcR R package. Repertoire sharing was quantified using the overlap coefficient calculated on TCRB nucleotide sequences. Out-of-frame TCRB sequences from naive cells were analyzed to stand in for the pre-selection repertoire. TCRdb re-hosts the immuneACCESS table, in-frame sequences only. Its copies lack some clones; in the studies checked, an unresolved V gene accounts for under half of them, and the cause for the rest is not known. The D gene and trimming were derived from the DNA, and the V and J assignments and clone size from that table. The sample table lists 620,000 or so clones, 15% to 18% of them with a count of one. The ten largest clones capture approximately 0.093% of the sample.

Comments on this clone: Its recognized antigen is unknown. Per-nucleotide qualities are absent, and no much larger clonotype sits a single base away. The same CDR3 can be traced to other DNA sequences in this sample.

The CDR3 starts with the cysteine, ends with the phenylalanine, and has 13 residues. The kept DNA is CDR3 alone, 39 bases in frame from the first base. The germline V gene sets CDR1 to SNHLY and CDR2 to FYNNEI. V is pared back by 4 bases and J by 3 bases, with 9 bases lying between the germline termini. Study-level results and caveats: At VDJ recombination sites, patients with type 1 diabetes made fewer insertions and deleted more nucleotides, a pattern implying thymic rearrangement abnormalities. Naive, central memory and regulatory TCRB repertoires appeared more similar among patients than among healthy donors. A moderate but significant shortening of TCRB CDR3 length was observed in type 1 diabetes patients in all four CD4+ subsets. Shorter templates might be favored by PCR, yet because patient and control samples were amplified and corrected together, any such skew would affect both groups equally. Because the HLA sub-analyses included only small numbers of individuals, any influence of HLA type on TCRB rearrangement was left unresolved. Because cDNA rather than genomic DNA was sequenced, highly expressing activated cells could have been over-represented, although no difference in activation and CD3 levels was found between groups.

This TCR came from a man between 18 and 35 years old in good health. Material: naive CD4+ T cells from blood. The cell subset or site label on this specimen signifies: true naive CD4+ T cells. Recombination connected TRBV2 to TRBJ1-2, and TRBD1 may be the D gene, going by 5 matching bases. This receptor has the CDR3 CASSGQGYYGYTF. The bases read TGTGCCAGCAGTGGGCAGGGTTACTATGGCTACACCTTC. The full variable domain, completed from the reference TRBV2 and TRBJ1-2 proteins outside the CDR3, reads EPEVTQTPSHQVTQMGQEVILRCVPISNHLYFYWYRQILGQKVEFLVSFYNNEISEKSEIFDDQFSVERPDGSNFTLKIRSTKLEDSAMYFCASSGQGYYGYTFGSGTRLTVV.